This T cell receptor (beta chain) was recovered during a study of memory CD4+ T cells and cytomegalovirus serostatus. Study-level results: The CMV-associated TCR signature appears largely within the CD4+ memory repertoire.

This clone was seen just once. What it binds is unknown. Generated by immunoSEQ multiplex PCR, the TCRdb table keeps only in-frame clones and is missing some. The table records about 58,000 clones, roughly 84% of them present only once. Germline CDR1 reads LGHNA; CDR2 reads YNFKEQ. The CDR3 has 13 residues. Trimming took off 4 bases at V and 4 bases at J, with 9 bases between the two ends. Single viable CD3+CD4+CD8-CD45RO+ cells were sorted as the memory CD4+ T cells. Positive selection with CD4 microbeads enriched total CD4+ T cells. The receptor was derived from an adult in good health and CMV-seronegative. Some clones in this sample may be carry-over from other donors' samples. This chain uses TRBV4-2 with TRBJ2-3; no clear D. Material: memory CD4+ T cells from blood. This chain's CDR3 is CASSPQAADTQYF. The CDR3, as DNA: TGTGCCAGCAGCCCTCAGGCAGCAGATACGCAGTATTTT.